This is a list of T cell receptor beta chains from one sample in a study of blood T cell repertoires in COVID-19. Sequenced by immunoSEQ multiplex PCR; TCRdb stores in-frame clones only, minus some. Of under 80,000 clones listed, about four fifths were seen once; the top ten hold 11%. The sequenced sample consisted of peripheral blood. The source is a man in his fifties or sixties with acute or convalescent COVID-19. The CDR3 runs from the conserved cysteine through the conserved F or W. D genes are given only for firm matches. Only some rows state a clone size, as once, few, many or a class for expanded clones.

j_gene: TRBJ2-2
d_gene: -
abundance: -
v_gene: TRBV4-3
CDR3nt: TGCGCCAGCAGCCTAGTCTACGGAGCCACAAACACCGGGGAGCTGTTTTTT
CDR3aa: CASSLVYGATNTGELFF

j_gene: TRBJ1-3
d_gene: -
abundance: -
v_gene: TRBV27
CDR3nt: TGTGCCAGCAGGGGGGGGAGAGGAAACACCATATATTTT
CDR3aa: CASRGGRGNTIYF

j_gene: TRBJ1-2
d_gene: TRBD1
abundance: -
v_gene: TRBV27
CDR3nt: TGTGCCAGCAGTTACGCGACAGGGAAGGACTATGGCTACACCTTC
CDR3aa: CASSYATGKDYGYTF

j_gene: TRBJ2-5
d_gene: TRBD1
abundance: once
v_gene: TRBV29-1
CDR3nt: TGCAGCGTCGGGGACAGGGGGCGGGAGACCCAGTACTTC
CDR3aa: CSVGDRGRETQYF

j_gene: TRBJ2-3
d_gene: TRBD2
abundance: -
v_gene: TRBV30
CDR3nt: TGTGCCTGGAGTGTGGGGGGGTACACAGATACGCAGTATTTT
CDR3aa: CAWSVGGYTDTQYF

j_gene: TRBJ2-3
d_gene: -
abundance: -
v_gene: TRBV9
CDR3nt: TGTGCCAGCAGCGTAGGGTCTCCCCGCGGGGTCAGACTACAATCTAGCACAGATACGCAGTATTTT
CDR3aa: CASSVGSPRGVRLQSSTDTQYF

j_gene: TRBJ2-1
d_gene: TRBD1
abundance: few
v_gene: TRBV27
CDR3nt: TGTGCCAGCGCCGGGACAGGGGGCTACAATGAGCAGTTCTTC
CDR3aa: CASAGTGGYNEQFF

j_gene: TRBJ2-5
d_gene: TRBD2
abundance: -
v_gene: TRBV4-1
CDR3nt: TGCGCCAGCAGCCAAATTGCGGGGGGGGAAGAGACCCAGTACTTC
CDR3aa: CASSQIAGGEETQYF

j_gene: TRBJ1-1
d_gene: -
abundance: -
v_gene: TRBV12-3/TRBV12-4
CDR3nt: TGTGCCAGCAGTTTTGTCGGGGACACTGAAGCTTTCTTT
CDR3aa: CASSFVGDTEAFF

j_gene: TRBJ2-7
d_gene: TRBD1
abundance: -
v_gene: TRBV9
CDR3nt: TGTGCCAGCAGCGTAGGGGACAGGGTTTACGAGCAGTACTTC
CDR3aa: CASSVGDRVYEQYF

j_gene: TRBJ2-2
d_gene: -
abundance: few
v_gene: TRBV5-4
CDR3nt: TGTGCCAGCAGCCCAACCCATTCGGACAGAGCCTCGAACACCGGGGAGCTGTTTTTT
CDR3aa: CASSPTHSDRASNTGELFF

j_gene: TRBJ1-1
d_gene: -
abundance: -
v_gene: TRBV18
CDR3nt: TGTGCCAGCTCACCAGCCACAGGGAACACTGAAGCTTTCTTT
CDR3aa: CASSPATGNTEAFF

j_gene: TRBJ2-4
d_gene: TRBD2
abundance: -
v_gene: TRBV28
CDR3nt: TGTGCCAGCAGTTTAACTAGCGGGGGGGACATTCAGTACTTC
CDR3aa: CASSLTSGGDIQYF

j_gene: TRBJ2-7
d_gene: -
abundance: -
v_gene: TRBV5-1
CDR3nt: TGCGCCAGCAGCATCGCAACGGGGGAGCAGTACTTC
CDR3aa: CASSIATGEQYF

j_gene: TRBJ2-7
d_gene: TRBD1
abundance: few
v_gene: TRBV7-6
CDR3nt: TGTGCCAGCAGCCCGAAGACAGGGCTCGCCTACGAGCAGTACTTC
CDR3aa: CASSPKTGLAYEQYF

j_gene: TRBJ2-2
d_gene: -
abundance: -
v_gene: TRBV5-1
CDR3nt: TGCGCCAGCAGCTTGGGAGGATTGTACACCGGGGAGCTGTTTTTT
CDR3aa: CASSLGGLYTGELFF

j_gene: TRBJ1-2
d_gene: TRBD1
abundance: -
v_gene: TRBV9
CDR3nt: TGTGCCAGCAGCCAGGGGACAGGGGGCGTCTATGGCTACACCTTC
CDR3aa: CASSQGTGGVYGYTF

j_gene: TRBJ1-5
d_gene: -
abundance: -
v_gene: TRBV6-5
CDR3nt: TGTGCCAGCAGCGGGGGTTCCAATCAGCCCCAGCATTTT
CDR3aa: CASSGGSNQPQHF

j_gene: TRBJ2-3
d_gene: TRBD2
abundance: once
v_gene: TRBV7-2
CDR3nt: TGTGCCAGCAGCCCCACTAGCGGGAGTGCGTCAGATACGCAGTATTTT
CDR3aa: CASSPTSGSASDTQYF

j_gene: TRBJ2-1
d_gene: TRBD2
abundance: -
v_gene: TRBV28
CDR3nt: TGTGCCAGCAGCGAAACCGGGACTAGCGGGAGGGTAGAGTTCTTC
CDR3aa: CASSETGTSGRVEFF

j_gene: TRBJ2-2
d_gene: TRBD1
abundance: -
v_gene: TRBV28
CDR3nt: TGTGCCAGCAGTACGACAGGGTACACCGGGGAGCTGTTTTTT
CDR3aa: CASSTTGYTGELFF

j_gene: TRBJ2-2
d_gene: -
abundance: -
v_gene: TRBV15
CDR3nt: TGTGCCACCAGCGGTAGTCGGGACACCGGGGAGCTGTTTTTT
CDR3aa: CATSGSRDTGELFF

j_gene: TRBJ2-3
d_gene: -
abundance: -
v_gene: TRBV15
CDR3nt: TGTGCCACCAGCAGCGCAAGTCAGGGGTCAGATACGCAGTATTTT
CDR3aa: CATSSASQGSDTQYF

j_gene: TRBJ1-2
d_gene: -
abundance: -
v_gene: TRBV4-2
CDR3nt: TGTGCCAGCAGCCAAGACGTCGCGGTTTCGGGCACCTTC
CDR3aa: CASSQDVAVSGTF

j_gene: TRBJ2-1
d_gene: TRBD1
abundance: -
v_gene: TRBV5-8
CDR3nt: TGTGCCAGCAGCTTTTCTAGGGGACAGGGTACCTACAATGAGCAGTTCTTC
CDR3aa: CASSFSRGQGTYNEQFF

j_gene: TRBJ1-1
d_gene: TRBD1
abundance: -
v_gene: TRBV2
CDR3nt: TGTGCCAGCACGGGACAGGACAACACTGAAGCTTTCTTT
CDR3aa: CASTGQDNTEAFF

j_gene: TRBJ2-3
d_gene: TRBD2
abundance: -
v_gene: TRBV24-1
CDR3nt: TGTGCCACCAGCTCTAGCGGGAGGACAGATACGCAGTATTTT
CDR3aa: CATSSSGRTDTQYF

j_gene: TRBJ2-3
d_gene: TRBD1
abundance: -
v_gene: TRBV19
CDR3nt: TGTGCCAGTAGTCCTCGACAGGGTATTTCCACAGATACGCAGTATTTT
CDR3aa: CASSPRQGISTDTQYF

j_gene: TRBJ2-5
d_gene: TRBD1
abundance: -
v_gene: TRBV5-4
CDR3nt: TGTGCCAGCAGCCTGGGACAGCAAGAGACCCAGTACTTC
CDR3aa: CASSLGQQETQYF

j_gene: TRBJ1-2
d_gene: -
abundance: -
v_gene: TRBV13
CDR3nt: TGTGCCAGCAGCTTGAAGGGAGCCGAGAAGGGCTACACCTTC
CDR3aa: CASSLKGAEKGYTF

j_gene: TRBJ1-2
d_gene: -
abundance: -
v_gene: TRBV25-1
CDR3nt: TGTGCCAGTCGCTCTTGGGCTGGCTATGGCTACACCTTC
CDR3aa: CASRSWAGYGYTF

j_gene: TRBJ1-2
d_gene: -
abundance: -
v_gene: TRBV13
CDR3nt: TGTGCCAGCAGCCCCTCCTTTGGACTAGCGCCCTTCTATGGCTACACCTTC
CDR3aa: CASSPSFGLAPFYGYTF

j_gene: TRBJ2-7
d_gene: -
abundance: -
v_gene: TRBV24-1
CDR3nt: TGTGCCACCAGTGATTCGGGGGACGAGCAGTACTTC
CDR3aa: CATSDSGDEQYF

j_gene: TRBJ1-6
d_gene: TRBD1
abundance: -
v_gene: TRBV5-4
CDR3nt: TGTGCCAGCAGCGGTGGGGACAGCAATTCACCCCTCCACTTT
CDR3aa: CASSGGDSNSPLHF

j_gene: TRBJ1-1
d_gene: -
abundance: -
v_gene: TRBV6-1
CDR3nt: TGTGCCAGCAGTGACAGGGAACAGAACACTGAAGCTTTCTTT
CDR3aa: CASSDREQNTEAFF

j_gene: TRBJ1-2
d_gene: -
abundance: -
v_gene: TRBV9
CDR3nt: TGTGCCAGCAGCGTGGGCGGGGGGGACTATGGCTACACCTTC
CDR3aa: CASSVGGGDYGYTF

j_gene: TRBJ1-1
d_gene: TRBD1
abundance: -
v_gene: TRBV5-6
CDR3nt: TGTGCCAGCAGCTTTGGGACAGGGGCGGTTGGCGCTTTCTTT
CDR3aa: CASSFGTGAVGAFF

j_gene: TRBJ2-7
d_gene: -
abundance: -
v_gene: TRBV4-3
CDR3nt: TGCGCCAGCAGCCAAGGTACAGGTCCCTCCTACGAGCAGTACTTC
CDR3aa: CASSQGTGPSYEQYF

j_gene: TRBJ1-5
d_gene: TRBD1
abundance: -
v_gene: TRBV27
CDR3nt: TGTGCCAGCAGTTTCCAAGGGGACAGGGAGGATCAGCCCCAGCATTTT
CDR3aa: CASSFQGDREDQPQHF

j_gene: TRBJ1-5
d_gene: TRBD1
abundance: -
v_gene: TRBV30
CDR3nt: TGTGCCTGGACGCCGGGACAGGGGGGCAATCAGCCCCAGCATTTT
CDR3aa: CAWTPGQGGNQPQHF

j_gene: TRBJ1-2
d_gene: TRBD1
abundance: -
v_gene: TRBV6-5
CDR3nt: TGTGCCAGCAGTTCTAGGGACAGGGCTAACTATGGCTACACCTTC
CDR3aa: CASSSRDRANYGYTF

j_gene: TRBJ2-7
d_gene: TRBD2
abundance: -
v_gene: TRBV5-1
CDR3nt: TGCGCCAGCAGCTGGGCGGCTAGCGGGGGGTACGAGCAGTACTTC
CDR3aa: CASSWAASGGYEQYF

j_gene: TRBJ2-3
d_gene: -
abundance: -
v_gene: TRBV4-1
CDR3nt: TGCGCCAGCAGCCGACTCGGGCTAGCAACAGATACGCAGTATTTT
CDR3aa: CASSRLGLATDTQYF

j_gene: TRBJ1-5
d_gene: -
abundance: -
v_gene: TRBV7-9
CDR3nt: TGTGCCAGCAGCCAGTCCAATAGCAATCAGCCCCAGCATTTT
CDR3aa: CASSQSNSNQPQHF

j_gene: TRBJ1-1
d_gene: -
abundance: -
v_gene: TRBV18
CDR3nt: TGTGCCAGCTCAAAGGGACAACCGTCTATGAACACTGAAGCTTTCTTT
CDR3aa: CASSKGQPSMNTEAFF

j_gene: TRBJ2-5
d_gene: -
abundance: -
v_gene: TRBV25-1
CDR3nt: TGTGCCAGCAGTGCGACCCTTAAGAGGGAGACCCAGTACTTC
CDR3aa: CASSATLKRETQYF

j_gene: TRBJ2-2
d_gene: -
abundance: -
v_gene: TRBV18
CDR3nt: TGTGCCAGCTCACCACGGAGATTGAACACCGGGGAGCTGTTTTTT
CDR3aa: CASSPRRLNTGELFF

j_gene: TRBJ1-1
d_gene: -
abundance: -
v_gene: TRBV19
CDR3nt: TGTGCCAGTCGCCCGGGAGAGAAAGGTAGCACTGAAGCTTTCTTT
CDR3aa: CASRPGEKGSTEAFF